Shown below are 2 T cell receptor beta chains from a single sample sequenced in a study of HIV-infected patients and healthy controls. Whole blood was used without fractionation, so all unsorted peripheral T cells were included. Alpha and beta constant-region primers primed reverse transcription of about 500 ng RNA. Using multiplexing indices, alpha and beta chain libraries were generated apart by chain-specific third strand synthesis. TCRdb re-called the 5' RACE reads through MiXCR, storing one row per CDR3 protein. The profile shows a few thousand distinct CDR3 sequences, 13% of them singletons. The sample in question was blood, obtained before antiretroviral therapy. The source is an adult with HIV infection.

This chain joins TRBV12-5 and TRBJ2-7; the match to TRBD1 covers 11 bases. The J segment lost 2 bases and the V segment lost 5 bases, leaving 5 bases of the junction unmatched. CDR1 and CDR2 from the germline V gene are LGHNT and FRNRAP. The CDR3 consists of 15 residues. The CDR3 sequence is CASGKGQGETYEQYF. The CDR3 DNA reads TGTGCTAGTGGTAAGGGACAGGGGGAAACCTACGAGCAGTACTTC.

V usage is TRBV4-3 and J usage is TRBJ2-5, with 8 positions matching TRBD1. The trim removed 3 bases at V and 1 base at J, leaving 4 bases unmatched. The CDR3 sequence is 15 residues long. Germline V gives CDR1 LGHNA, CDR2 YSLEER. The CDR3 DNA is TGCGCCAGCAGCCAGGGGACAGGCCCCCAAGAGACCCAGTACTTC. Its translation: CASSQGTGPQETQYF.